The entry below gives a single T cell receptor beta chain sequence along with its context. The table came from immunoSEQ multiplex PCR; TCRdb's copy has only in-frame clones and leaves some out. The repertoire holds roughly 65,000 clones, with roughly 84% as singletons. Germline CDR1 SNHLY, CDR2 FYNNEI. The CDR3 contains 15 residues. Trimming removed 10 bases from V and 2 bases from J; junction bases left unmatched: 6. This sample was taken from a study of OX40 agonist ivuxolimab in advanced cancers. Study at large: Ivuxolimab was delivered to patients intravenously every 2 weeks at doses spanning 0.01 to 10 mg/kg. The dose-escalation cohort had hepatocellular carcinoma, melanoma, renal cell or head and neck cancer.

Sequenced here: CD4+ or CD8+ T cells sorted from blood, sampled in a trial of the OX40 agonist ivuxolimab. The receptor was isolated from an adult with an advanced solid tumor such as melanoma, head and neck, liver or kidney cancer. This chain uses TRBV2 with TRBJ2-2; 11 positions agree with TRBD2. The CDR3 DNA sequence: TGTGCCACAACTAGCGGGGGCCCTAACACCGGGGAGCTGTTTTTT. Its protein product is CATTSGGPNTGELFF.